This is a list of T cell receptor beta chains from one sample in a study of OX40 agonist ivuxolimab in advanced cancers. Data came from immunoSEQ multiplex PCR; TCRdb stores just in-frame clones and leaves some out. In the table there are under 85,000 clones, approximately 86% of which are singletons. The input for sequencing was CD4+ or CD8+ T cells sorted from blood, taken in a trial of the OX40 agonist ivuxolimab. These receptors were taken from an adult with an advanced solid tumor such as melanoma, head and neck, liver or kidney cancer. The CDR3 runs from the conserved cysteine through the conserved F or W.

v_call: TRBV2; cdr3_aa: CASSDNRGNQPQHF
v_call: TRBV4-3; cdr3_aa: CASSQNPKEMQETQYF
v_call: TRBV4-1; cdr3_aa: CASSQDPHRGTNEKLFF
v_call: TRBV7-9; cdr3_aa: CASSSLDLSNQPQHF
v_call: TRBV4-2; cdr3_aa: CASLGTDTQYF
v_call: TRBV9; cdr3_aa: CASSAPVGDTRNSPLHF
v_call: TRBV11-2; cdr3_aa: CASRKPGGGSSYEQYF
v_call: TRBV28; cdr3_aa: CASTLSHHEQYF
v_call: TRBV7-2; cdr3_aa: CASSARQVSNTGELFF
v_call: TRBV28; cdr3_aa: CASSSPATETQYF
v_call: TRBV7-6; cdr3_aa: CASSLGGRSRPTDTQYF
v_call: TRBV28; cdr3_aa: CASSEYQPQHF
v_call: TRBV21-1; cdr3_aa: CASSKARRTTNEKLFF
v_call: TRBV4-3; cdr3_aa: CASSEQPLELNTEAFF
v_call: TRBV4-2; cdr3_aa: CASSTQGGNTEAFF
v_call: TRBV18; cdr3_aa: CASSPLASGGSDTQYF
v_call: TRBV18; cdr3_aa: CASSGGQGAISNEQFF
v_call: TRBV5-1; cdr3_aa: CASSLASGTEAFF
v_call: TRBV10-1; cdr3_aa: CASSDGGTAGETQYF
v_call: TRBV28; cdr3_aa: CASSRGHNYGYTF
v_call: TRBV29-1; cdr3_aa: CSVVGTLRNEQFF
v_call: TRBV7-9; cdr3_aa: CASSLFPDNNEKLFF
v_call: TRBV19; cdr3_aa: CASSTTFLRQGGYGYTF
v_call: TRBV7-6; cdr3_aa: CASSPRTANTEAFF
v_call: TRBV7-2; cdr3_aa: CASSLKDTQYF
v_call: TRBV19; cdr3_aa: CASSMAQGPEAFF
v_call: TRBV7-2; cdr3_aa: CASSLGGDSYNEQFF
v_call: TRBV29-1; cdr3_aa: CSAGSSSTDTQYF
v_call: TRBV5-4; cdr3_aa: CASSPFGTGELFF
v_call: TRBV7-6; cdr3_aa: CASSLGANTGELFF
v_call: TRBV27; cdr3_aa: CASRYDGIRSTEAFF
v_call: TRBV5-6; cdr3_aa: CASSLYPRIEETQYF
v_call: TRBV6-5; cdr3_aa: CASSYRGWDSNTEAFF
v_call: TRBV11-2; cdr3_aa: CASSLAGQGGINTEAFF
v_call: TRBV19; cdr3_aa: CASKRQGVHQPQHF
v_call: TRBV18; cdr3_aa: CASSSGQGRTEAFF
v_call: TRBV18; cdr3_aa: CASSGDEKLFF
v_call: TRBV7-6; cdr3_aa: CASSLGPLESSNYGYTF
v_call: TRBV5-6; cdr3_aa: CASSMGQSYEQYF
v_call: TRBV7-6; cdr3_aa: CASSLYSSGNTIYF